Listed here is a single T cell receptor beta chain. Its matching antigen is unknown. These data are taken from a study of cytomegalovirus exposure and HLA in healthy donors. Whole-study results and caveats: Within an earlier analysis, most TCR beta V segments proved productive either about 87% or about 30% of the time. Apparent HLA restriction characterized most CMV-associated TCR beta chains in a later analysis. In a later analysis, at a false discovery rate of 0.05, roughly 17,000 TCR beta sequences were associated with HLA alleles.

Primers for the PCR totalled 60 Vbeta and 13 Jbeta. Original handling: An analysis performed later counted about 80 million unique TCR beta chains (approximately 10 million of them shared). Method: immunoSEQ multiplex PCR; TCRdb's copy keeps in-frame clones and lacks some. From that table come the V and J calls and clone size; the DNA was used to work out D and trimming. This sample yields 180,000 or so clones, of which about three quarters are seen a single time; approximately 1.5% belongs to the top ten. The receptor's source is a man between 18 and 29 years old in good health and CMV-seronegative. The sample consisted of PBMCs.

The CDR3: CASSSRRGNYGYTF. The CDR3 nucleotides read TGTGCCAGCAGCTCCAGGCGGGGGAACTATGGCTACACCTTC. The V gene is TRBV11-2, the J gene TRBJ1-2; TRBD1 is a possible D gene (5 bases). Germline V CDR1 and CDR2: SGHAT, FQNNGV. Trimming removed 4 bases at V and 2 bases at J, with 11 bases between. The CDR3 has 14 amino acids.